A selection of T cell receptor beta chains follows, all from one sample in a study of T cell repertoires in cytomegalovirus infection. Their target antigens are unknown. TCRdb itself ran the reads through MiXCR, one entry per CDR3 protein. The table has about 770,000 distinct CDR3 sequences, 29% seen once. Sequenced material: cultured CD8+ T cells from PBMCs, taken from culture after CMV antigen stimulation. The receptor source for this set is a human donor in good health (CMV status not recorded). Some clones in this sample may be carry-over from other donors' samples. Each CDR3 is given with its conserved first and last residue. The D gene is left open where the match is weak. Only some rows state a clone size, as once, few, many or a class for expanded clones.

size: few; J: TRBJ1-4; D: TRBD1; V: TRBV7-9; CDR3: CASSLQGADEKLFF; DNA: TGTGCCAGCAGTCTACAGGGGGCGGACGAAAAACTGTTTTTT
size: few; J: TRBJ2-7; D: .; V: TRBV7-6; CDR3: CASSYGGDSQYF; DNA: TGTGCCAGCAGCTACGGGGGAGATTCACAGTACTTC
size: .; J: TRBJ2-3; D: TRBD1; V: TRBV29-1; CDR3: CSVEGYRTGPTDTQYF; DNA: TGCAGCGTTGAAGGGTACCGGACAGGGCCCACAGATACGCAGTATTTT
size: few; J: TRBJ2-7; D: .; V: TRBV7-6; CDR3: CAGSPGLSEQYF; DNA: TGTGCCGGCAGCCCCGGCCTTTCCGAGCAGTACTTC
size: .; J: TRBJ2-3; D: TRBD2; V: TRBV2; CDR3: CASTRSGAASTDTQYF; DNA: TGTGCCAGCACCCGGAGCGGGGCCGCCAGCACAGATACGCAGTATTTT
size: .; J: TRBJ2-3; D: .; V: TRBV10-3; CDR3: CAISVRGNTDTQYF; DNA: TGTGCCATCAGTGTTCGAGGGAACACAGATACGCAGTATTTT
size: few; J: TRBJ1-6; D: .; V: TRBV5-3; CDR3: CARSPMEDNSPLHF; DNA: TGTGCCAGAAGCCCCATGGAGGATAATTCACCCCTCCACTTT
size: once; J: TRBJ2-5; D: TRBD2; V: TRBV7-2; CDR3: CASSLGRGGLAGTQETQYF; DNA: TGTGCCAGCAGCTTAGGTCGGGGGGGACTAGCGGGAACGCAAGAGACCCAGTACTTC
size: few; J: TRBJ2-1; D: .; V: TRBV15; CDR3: CATYGSSYNEQFF; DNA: TGTGCCACCTACGGGAGCTCCTACAATGAGCAGTTCTTC
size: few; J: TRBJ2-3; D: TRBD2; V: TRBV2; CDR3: CASKRTSGGSRDTQYF; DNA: TGTGCCAGCAAGAGGACTAGCGGGGGGTCCCGAGATACGCAGTATTTT
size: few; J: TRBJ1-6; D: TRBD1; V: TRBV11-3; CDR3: CASSHSGDRGDSPLHF; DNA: TGTGCCAGCAGCCATAGCGGTGACAGGGGTGATTCACCCCTCCACTTT
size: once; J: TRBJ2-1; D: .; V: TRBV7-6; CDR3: CASSKTEYNEQFF; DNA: TGTGCTAGCAGCAAGACAGAGTACAATGAGCAGTTCTTC
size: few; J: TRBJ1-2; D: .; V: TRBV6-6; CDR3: CASSYSIRIYGYTF; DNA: TGTGCCAGCAGTTACTCGATCAGGATCTATGGCTACACCTTC
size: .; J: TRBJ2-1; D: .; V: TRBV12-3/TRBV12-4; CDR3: CASRTGTPLDEQFF; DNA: TGTGCCAGCAGGACCGGGACCCCGTTAGATGAGCAGTTCTTC
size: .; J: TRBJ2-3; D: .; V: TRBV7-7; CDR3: CASSLGPRGSADTQYF; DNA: TGTGCTAGCAGCTTAGGTCCGAGGGGTTCCGCAGATACGCAGTATTTT
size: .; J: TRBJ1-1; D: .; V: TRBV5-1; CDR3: CASTKGGSSTEAFF; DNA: TGCGCCAGCACCAAGGGGGGGTCTTCCACTGAAGCTTTCTTT
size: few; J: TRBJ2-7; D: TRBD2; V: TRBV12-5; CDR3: CASALPGLARNYEQYF; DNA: TGTGCTAGTGCCCTTCCGGGACTAGCCCGAAATTACGAGCAGTACTTC
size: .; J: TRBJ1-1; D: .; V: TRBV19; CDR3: CASSTEGRTLNAFF; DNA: TGTGCCAGTAGCACGGAAGGGAGGACACTGAACGCTTTCTTT
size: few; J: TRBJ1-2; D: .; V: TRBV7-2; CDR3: CASSLGLSRYMGGYTF; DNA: TGTGCCAGCAGCTTAGGCCTCTCTCGATATATGGGCGGCTACACCTTC
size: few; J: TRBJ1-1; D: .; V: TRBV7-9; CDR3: CASSHAKNTEAFF; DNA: TGTGCCAGCAGCCATGCAAAGAACACTGAAGCTTTCTTT
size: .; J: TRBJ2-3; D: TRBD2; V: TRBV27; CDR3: CASSWASGGTDTQYF; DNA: TGTGCCAGCAGTTGGGCTAGCGGGGGAACAGATACGCAGTATTTT
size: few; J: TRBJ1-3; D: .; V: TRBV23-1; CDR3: CASSRGREEGVVPGNTIYF; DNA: TGCGCCAGCAGCAGAGGTCGTGAGGAGGGAGTCGTCCCTGGAAACACCATATATTTT
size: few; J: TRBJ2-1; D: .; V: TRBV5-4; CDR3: CASSLVSVSSYNEQFF; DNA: TGTGCCAGCAGCTTGGTTTCGGTAAGCTCCTACAATGAGCAGTTCTTC
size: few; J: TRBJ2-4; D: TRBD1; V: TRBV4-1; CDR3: CASSQDGQGAKNIQYF; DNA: TGCGCCAGCAGCCAAGACGGACAGGGGGCCAAAAACATTCAGTACTTC
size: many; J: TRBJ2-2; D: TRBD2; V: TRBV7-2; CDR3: CASSPSAGVLTGELFF; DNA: TGTGCCAGCAGCCCGTCAGCGGGGGTGCTAACCGGGGAGCTGTTTTTT
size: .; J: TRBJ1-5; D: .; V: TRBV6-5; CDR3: CASSYYNYRDVNQPQHF; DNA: TGTGCCAGCAGTTACTACAATTACAGGGATGTCAATCAGCCCCAGCATTTT
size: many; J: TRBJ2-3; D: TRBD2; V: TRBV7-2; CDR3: CAAVLAGGPSDTQYF; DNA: TGTGCCGCAGTACTAGCGGGGGGCCCATCAGATACGCAGTATTTT
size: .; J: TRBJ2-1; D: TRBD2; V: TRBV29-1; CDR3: CSVGQSGTPGNEQFF; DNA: TGCAGCGTTGGGCAGAGCGGGACCCCTGGGAATGAGCAGTTCTTC
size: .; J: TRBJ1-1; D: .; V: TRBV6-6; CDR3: CASSYAGMGRTEAFF; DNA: TGTGCCAGCAGTTACGCGGGGATGGGAAGGACTGAAGCTTTCTTT
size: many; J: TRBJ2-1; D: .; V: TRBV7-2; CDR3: CASSLGGLRAPNEQFF; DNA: TGTGCCAGCAGCTTAGGAGGTCTGAGGGCTCCCAATGAGCAGTTCTTC
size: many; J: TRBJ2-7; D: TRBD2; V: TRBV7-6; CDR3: CASSFGLAYEQYF; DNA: TGTGCCAGCAGCTTCGGACTAGCTTACGAGCAGTACTTC
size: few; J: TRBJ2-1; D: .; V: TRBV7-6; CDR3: CASSLVTAGQGQFF; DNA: TGTGCCAGCAGCTTAGTCACGGCAGGGCAGGGGCAGTTCTTC
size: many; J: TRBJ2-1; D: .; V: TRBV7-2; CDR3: CASSPLMNEQFF; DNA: TGTGCCAGCAGCCCCCTAATGAATGAGCAGTTCTTC
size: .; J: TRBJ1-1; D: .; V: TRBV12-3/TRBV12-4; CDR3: CASRVSGVNTEAFF; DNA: TGTGCCAGCAGGGTTAGTGGTGTTAACACTGAAGCTTTCTTT
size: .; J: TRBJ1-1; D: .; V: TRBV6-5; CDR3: CASSSDPLNRNTEAFF; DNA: TGTGCCAGCAGCTCAGACCCCTTGAACCGGAACACTGAAGCTTTCTTT
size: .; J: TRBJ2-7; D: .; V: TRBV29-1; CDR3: CSVEGRDEQYF; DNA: TGCAGCGTTGAGGGCAGGGACGAGCAGTACTTC
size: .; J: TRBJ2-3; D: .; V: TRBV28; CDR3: CASSFWGAPTDTQYF; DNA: TGTGCCAGCAGTTTTTGGGGCGCCCCCACAGATACGCAGTATTTT
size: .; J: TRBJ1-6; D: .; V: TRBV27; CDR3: CASSLQGYPLHF; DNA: TGTGCCAGCAGTCTTCAAGGATACCCCCTCCACTTT
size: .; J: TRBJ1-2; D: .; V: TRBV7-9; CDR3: CASSPRKGGYTF; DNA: TGTGCCAGCAGCCCCCGGAAGGGTGGCTACACCTTC